Listed here is a single TCR beta chain. These data belong to a study of blood T cell repertoires in COVID-19. Study information: There were acute and convalescent COVID-19 samples, and they came from the United States, Italy and Spain. Sources were T cells, B-cell-depleted T cells, or PBMCs; the material itself was cDNA or gDNA.

Germline CDR1 SEHNR, CDR2 FQNEAQ (reference sequence). With 5 bases clipped from V and 5 bases from J, the junction kept 5 bases outside the gene matches. This CDR3 comprises 13 residues. Self-reported history from a screening survey and questionnaire set each donor's cohort. Original methodology: The authors estimated nucleated cell counts from reference gene primer amplification. Using immunoSEQ multiplex PCR, the repertoire was profiled, and TCRdb retains in-frame clones only, with some absent. V and J calls and clone size are given by that table; D and trimming were obtained from the DNA. This table holds about 300,000 clones, approximately 90% found once.

This rearrangement joins TRBV7-9 to TRBJ1-1; 7 positions agree with TRBD1. The sequence was collected from a young man who had recovered from COVID-19. Input material: PBMCs or T cells enriched from blood (not recorded which). DNA for the CDR3: TGTGCCAGCAGCCCGGGGACAGTTACTGAAGCTTTCTTT. This encodes CASSPGTVTEAFF.